This TCR beta chain was captured in a study of T cell responses to AZD1222 COVID-19 vaccine. Germline CDR1 and CDR2: GTSNPN and SVGIG (reference sequence). This CDR3 comprises 12 residues. Trimming shortened V by 0 bases and J by 10 bases, and 10 bases separated the two germline ends. General observations from the study: Only after the peak T cell response were repertoires sampled. Spike-specific TCR breadth and depth rose after two AZD1222 doses.

Clones were read by immunoSEQ multiplex PCR, and TCRdb kept only the in-frame ones, dropping some. Seen here are approximately 150,000 clones, 85% to 90% observed once, and the top ten hold around 1.6%. On this clone itself: Its antigen is unidentified.

The material was peripheral blood, obtained 28 days after the second AZD1222 dose. V and J are TRBV30 and TRBJ2-1; maybe TRBD2 (6 bases). The sequence came from an adult who received the AZD1222 COVID-19 vaccine. CDR3 nucleotide sequence: TGTGCCTGGAGTGTACTTGCGGGGGAGCAGTTCTTC. Amino acid sequence: CAWSVLAGEQFF. Together with reference TRBV30 and TRBJ2-1, the CDR3 gives the full variable domain: SQTIHQWPATLVQPVGSPLSLECTVEGTSNPNLYWYRQAAGRGLQLLFYSVGIGQISSEVPQNLSASRPQDRQFILSSKKLLLSDSGFYLCAWSVLAGEQFFGPGTRLTVL.